This T cell receptor beta chain was identified during a study of CDR3 diversity in severe acne. Trimming took 4 bases from V and 1 from J; bases not matched to a gene: 5. The CDR3 has 15 residues. Looked up from germline, CDR1 is ENHRY and CDR2 is SYGVKD. TCRdb redid the calling of the PCR reads with MiXCR, one entry per CDR3 protein. The data contain fewer than 90,000 distinct CDR3 sequences, roughly 51% of them seen just once; the ten biggest clones take up roughly an eighth. This clonotype was recorded at least ten times. V gene TRBV10-3 combines with J gene TRBJ2-7; 9 bases match TRBD1. Sequences were obtained from blood. The receptor's source is a male donor in good health, without acne. The CDR3 DNA reads as TGTGCCATCAGTGGGCCGGGACAGGGTTCCTACGAGCAGTACTTC. Translated: CAISGPGQGSYEQYF.